Shown below are 16 T cell receptor beta chains from a single sample sequenced in a study of cytomegalovirus exposure and HLA in healthy donors. Primers included in the PCR were 60 Vbeta and 13 Jbeta primers. Only in-frame clones appear in the TCRdb table, and some are missing; sequencing was by immunoSEQ multiplex PCR. The sample lists about 190,000 clones, approximately 77% occurring once. Material: PBMCs. Receptor source: a man in his forties in good health and CMV-seropositive.

This clone was recorded a few times. The chain recombines TRBV11-2 with TRBJ2-5; TRBD1 matches 8 bases. The V gene end was trimmed by 5 bases and the J gene end by 7 bases; junction bases not matched to a gene: 12. Germline V gene lookup returns CDR1 SGHAT and CDR2 FQNNGV. The CDR3 totals 15 residues. The CDR3 DNA reads as TGTGCCAGCAGCCGCCGGACAGGGCTTGATGGGACCCAGTACTTC. Amino acids: CASSRRTGLDGTQYF.

The V gene is TRBV23-1, the J gene TRBJ2-5; TRBD1 agrees at 8 bases. TRBV23-1 is an open reading frame whose function is uncertain. CDR3 length equals 15 residues. Trimming removed 4 bases from V and 5 bases from J; junction bases left unmatched: 9. The CDR3 loop is CASSPPGQVEETQYF. As DNA, the CDR3 is TGCGCCAGCAGTCCGCCGGGACAGGTGGAGGAGACCCAGTACTTC.

This clone was found once. The chain employs TRBV9 and TRBJ2-3; D perhaps matches TRBD2 (7 bases). Trimming took off 1 base at V and 1 base at J, with 16 bases between the two ends. The CDR3 covers 17 residues. Germline V gene lookup returns CDR1 SGDLS and CDR2 YYNGEE. CDR3 in amino acids: CASSVLTGGGRTDTQYF. The CDR3 DNA is TGTGCCAGCAGCGTATTAACGGGCGGGGGCCGCACAGATACGCAGTATTTT.

The J gene is TRBJ2-7, the V gene TRBV11-2; 14 nucleotides align to TRBD2. CDR1 is SGHAT, CDR2 FQNNGV, per germline. The CDR3 consists of 15 residues. The V segment lost 5 bases and the J segment 4 bases; nucleotides outside the gene matches: 4. This CDR3 is CASSDGLAGGYEQYF. The CDR3, as DNA: TGTGCCAGCAGCGACGGACTAGCGGGGGGTTACGAGCAGTACTTC.

The chain combines TRBV7-9 with TRBJ2-7, with TRBD1 matching 7 bases. The CDR3 length is 14 residues. After removal of 5 bases from V and 3 bases from J, the junction contained 7 bases not matched to a gene. Germline assignment: CDR1 SEHNR and CDR2 FQNEAQ (reference sequence). CDR3 amino acids: CASSPGQSLYEQYF. DNA for the CDR3: TGTGCCAGCAGCCCGGGACAGAGTCTCTACGAGCAGTACTTC.

The chain combines TRBV29-1 with TRBJ2-1; 7 bases agree with TRBD1. The CDR3 runs 14 residues. The junction had 11 bases not matched to a gene; V was cut back by 4 bases and J by 8 bases. From germline, CDR1 is SQVTM and CDR2 ANQGSEA. CDR3 DNA sequence: TGCAGCGTTGTTTTGACAGGGCCATTCGATGAGCAGTTCTTC. Amino acids: CSVVLTGPFDEQFF.

The rearrangement links TRBV5-6 to TRBJ2-3, with D possibly matching TRBD1 (6 bases). This CDR3 is built from 17 residues. Trimming shortened V by 0 bases and J by 3 bases, and 17 bases separated the two germline ends. Germline lookup yields CDR1 SGHDT and CDR2 YYEEEE. CDR3 sequence (DNA): TGTGCCAGCAGCTTGGCCGGACAGTATCAGGCTACAGATACGCAGTATTTT. Its translation: CASSLAGQYQATDTQYF. Drawing the rest from reference TRBV5-6 and TRBJ2-3, the complete variable domain is DAGVTQSPTHLIKTRGQQVTLRCSPKSGHDTVSWYQQALGQGPQFIFQYYEEEERQRGNFPDRFSGHQFPNYSSELNVNALLLGDSALYLCASSLAGQYQATDTQYFGPGTRLTVL.

In the case of this clone: A read error may explain this, as a much larger clone is one base away. The chain links TRBV4-2 to TRBJ2-7; 9 bases align to TRBD1. CDR3 length: 13 amino acids. Germline loops: CDR1 LGHNA, CDR2 YNFKEQ. V gave up 4 bases and J gave up 4 bases; unmatched junction bases: 2. CDR3 in amino acids: CASSLDRGYEQYF. In nucleotides, the CDR3 is TGTGCCAGCAGCCTGGACAGGGGATACGAGCAGTACTTC.

CDR3 bases: TGTGCCAGCAGCTTGATGGTGACTCGTTTTGAAGATACGCAGTATTTT. The encoded protein is CASSLMVTRFEDTQYF. The rearrangement links TRBV5-4 to TRBJ2-3; D gene uncertain. This CDR3 has 16 residues. Per germline, CDR1 SGHNT and CDR2 YYREEE (reference sequence). V dropped 1 base and J dropped 5 bases, with 17 bases sitting between them. Using reference TRBV5-4 and TRBJ2-3 for the parts outside the CDR3, the full variable domain is ETGVTQSPTHLIKTRGQQVTLRCSSQSGHNTVSWYQQALGQGPQFIFQYYREEENGRGNFPPRFSGLQFPNYSSELNVNALELDDSALYLCASSLMVTRFEDTQYFGPGTRLTVL.

In this sample, this clone turned up once. The chain has TRBV29-1 and TRBJ2-4; 8 bases are a match to TRBD1. The CDR3 runs to 13 residues. Losses at the gene ends were 5 bases for V and 7 bases for J; bases not matched to a gene: 7. Per the germline V gene, CDR1 is SQVTM and CDR2 is ANQGSEA. As DNA, the CDR3 is TGCAGCGTTCAGGGGGCGGCTTCGAACATTCAGTACTTC. Residues: CSVQGAASNIQYF.

This clone has only one observation. The rearrangement links TRBV30 to TRBJ1-2; 7 bases align to TRBD1. This CDR3 has 14 residues. Trimming at V came to 0 bases and at J to 5 bases, leaving 6 bases not matched to a gene. From germline, CDR1 is GTSNPN and CDR2 SVGIG (reference sequence). In DNA form, the CDR3 reads TGTGCCTGGAGTGTAGGGGGCAGGGGTTATGGCTACACCTTC. This codes for CAWSVGGRGYGYTF. Filled out from reference TRBV30 and TRBJ1-2, the complete variable domain reads SQTIHQWPATLVQPVGSPLSLECTVEGTSNPNLYWYRQAAGRGLQLLFYSVGIGQISSEVPQNLSASRPQDRQFILSSKKLLLSDSGFYLCAWSVGGRGYGYTFGSGTRLTVV.

The gene calls are TRBV18 and TRBJ2-3, with 13 bases lining up with TRBD2. This CDR3 comprises 16 residues. Trimming at V came to 3 bases and at J to 2 bases, leaving 2 bases not matched to a gene. Germline-derived CDR1 and CDR2 are KGHSH and LQKENI. Written as DNA, the CDR3 is TGTGCCAGCTCACCCGGGACTAGCGGGAACACAGATACGCAGTATTTT. It is translated as CASSPGTSGNTDTQYF. Variable domain in full (rest from reference TRBV18 and TRBJ2-3): NAGVMQNPRHLVRRRGQEARLRCSPMKGHSHVYWYRQLPEEGLKFMVYLQKENIIDESGMPKERFSAEFPKEGPSILRIQQVVRGDSAAYFCASSPGTSGNTDTQYFGPGTRLTVL.

For the CDR3, the DNA is TGTGCCAGCAGCGCGGGGACTAGCGGGAGCGGCACAGATACGCAGTATTTT. The encoded protein is CASSAGTSGSGTDTQYF. The chain combines TRBV9 with TRBJ2-3; 14 bases line up with TRBD2. V dropped 3 bases and J dropped 1; count of bases not matched to a gene: 4. Germline values: CDR1 SGDLS, CDR2 YYNGEE. CDR3 size: 17 residues.

This clone has only one observation. The V and J genes are TRBV15 and TRBJ2-7, with D tentatively TRBD1 (6 bases). Trimming shortened V by 5 bases and J by 2 bases, and 13 bases separated the two germline ends. The germline V gene encodes CDR1 LNHNV and CDR2 YYDKDF (reference sequence). The length of the CDR3 is 14 residues. CDR3 amino acids: CATSDSQGPYEQYF. CDR3 bases: TGTGCCACCAGCGACTCCCAGGGGCCCTACGAGCAGTACTTC. The full variable domain, rest sourced from reference TRBV15 and TRBJ2-7, is DAMVIQNPRYQVTQFGKPVTLSCSQTLNHNVMYWYQQKSSQAPKLLFHYYDKDFNNEADTPDNFQSRRPNTSFCFLDIRSPGLGDTAMYLCATSDSQGPYEQYFGPGTRLTVT.

This chain joins TRBV6-6 and TRBJ1-5, with D possibly TRBD1 on 6 matching bases. Germline-derived CDR1 and CDR2 are MNHNY and SVGAGI (reference sequence). CDR3 length: 16 residues. V gave up 6 bases and J gave up 4 bases, with 19 bases separating them. The CDR3 sequence: CASRYQSGQLNQPQHF. Written as DNA, the CDR3 is TGTGCCAGCAGGTACCAGTCCGGACAGCTAAATCAGCCCCAGCATTTT.

The chain joins TRBV6-5 to TRBJ1-2; D is perhaps TRBD1 (6 bases). Trimming cost V 0 bases and J 2 bases, with 13 bases left between them. Germline V gene lookup returns CDR1 MNHEY and CDR2 SVGAGI. The CDR3 is 16 amino acids. CDR3 loop: CASSYSITGRNYGYTF. In DNA form, the CDR3 reads TGTGCCAGCAGTTACTCGATTACAGGGAGAAACTATGGCTACACCTTC.